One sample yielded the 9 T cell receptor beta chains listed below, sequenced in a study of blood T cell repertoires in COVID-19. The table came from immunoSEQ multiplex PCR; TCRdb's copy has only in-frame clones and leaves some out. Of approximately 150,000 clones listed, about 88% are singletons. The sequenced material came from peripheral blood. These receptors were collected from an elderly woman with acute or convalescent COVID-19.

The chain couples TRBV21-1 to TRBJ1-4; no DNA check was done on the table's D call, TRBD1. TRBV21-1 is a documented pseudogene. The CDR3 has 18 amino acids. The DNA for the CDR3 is TGTGCCAGCAGCATAGGACAGAAGACATTATTAGGGCGTGAAAAACTGTTTTTT. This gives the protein CASSIGQKTLLGREKLFF.

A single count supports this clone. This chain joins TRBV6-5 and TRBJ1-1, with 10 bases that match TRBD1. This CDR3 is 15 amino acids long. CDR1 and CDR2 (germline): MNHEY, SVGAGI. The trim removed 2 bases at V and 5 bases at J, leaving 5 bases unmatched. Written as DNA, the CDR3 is TGTGCCAGCAGTTACGGGAGGACAGGGGGAACTGAAGCTTTCTTT. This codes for CASSYGRTGGTEAFF.

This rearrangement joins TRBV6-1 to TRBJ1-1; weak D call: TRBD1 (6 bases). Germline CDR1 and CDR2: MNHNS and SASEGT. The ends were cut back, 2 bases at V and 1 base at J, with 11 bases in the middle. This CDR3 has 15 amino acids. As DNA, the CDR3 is TGTGCCAGCAGTGAAAGTCAGGGGCAGAACACTGAAGCTTTCTTT. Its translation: CASSESQGQNTEAFF.

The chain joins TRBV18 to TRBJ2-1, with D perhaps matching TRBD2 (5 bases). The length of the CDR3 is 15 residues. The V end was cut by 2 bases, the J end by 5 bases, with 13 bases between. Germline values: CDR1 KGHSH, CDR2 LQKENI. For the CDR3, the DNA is TGTGCCAGCTCACCAGCGGGTCTAGCTGACAATGAGCAGTTCTTC. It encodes CASSPAGLADNEQFF.

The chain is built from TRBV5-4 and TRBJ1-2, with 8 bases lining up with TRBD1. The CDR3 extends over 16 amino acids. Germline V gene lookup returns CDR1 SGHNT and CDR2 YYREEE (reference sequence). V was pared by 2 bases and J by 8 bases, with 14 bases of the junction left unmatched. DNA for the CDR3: TGTGCCAGCAGCTTCGGACAGGGTTTAGTCGGCGGAGGCTACACCTTC. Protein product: CASSFGQGLVGGGYTF.

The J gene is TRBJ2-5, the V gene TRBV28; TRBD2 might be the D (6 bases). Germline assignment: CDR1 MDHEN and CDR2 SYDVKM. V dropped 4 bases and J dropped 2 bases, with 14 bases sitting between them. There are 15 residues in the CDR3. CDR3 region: CASSSQSGTQETQYF. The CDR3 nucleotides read TGTGCCAGCAGTTCCCAATCCGGGACTCAAGAGACCCAGTACTTC.

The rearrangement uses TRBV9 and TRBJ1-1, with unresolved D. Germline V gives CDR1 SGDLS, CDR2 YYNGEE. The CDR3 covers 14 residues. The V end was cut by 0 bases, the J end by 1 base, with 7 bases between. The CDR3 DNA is TGTGCCAGCAGCGTAGACGGAGGGAACACTGAAGCTTTCTTT. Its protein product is CASSVDGGNTEAFF.

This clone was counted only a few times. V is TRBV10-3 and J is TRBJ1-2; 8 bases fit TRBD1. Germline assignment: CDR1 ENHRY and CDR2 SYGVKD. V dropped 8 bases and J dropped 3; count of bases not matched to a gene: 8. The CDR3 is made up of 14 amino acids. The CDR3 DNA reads TGTGCCATCGGGGAACTACAGGGGGACTATGGCTACACCTTC. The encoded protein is CAIGELQGDYGYTF.

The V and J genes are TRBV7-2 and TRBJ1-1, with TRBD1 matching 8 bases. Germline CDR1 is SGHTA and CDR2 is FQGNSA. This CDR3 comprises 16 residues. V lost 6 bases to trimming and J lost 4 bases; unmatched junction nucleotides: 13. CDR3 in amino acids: CASRPGQGRGVTEAFF. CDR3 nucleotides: TGTGCCAGCAGACCCGGACAGGGACGGGGAGTCACTGAAGCTTTCTTT.